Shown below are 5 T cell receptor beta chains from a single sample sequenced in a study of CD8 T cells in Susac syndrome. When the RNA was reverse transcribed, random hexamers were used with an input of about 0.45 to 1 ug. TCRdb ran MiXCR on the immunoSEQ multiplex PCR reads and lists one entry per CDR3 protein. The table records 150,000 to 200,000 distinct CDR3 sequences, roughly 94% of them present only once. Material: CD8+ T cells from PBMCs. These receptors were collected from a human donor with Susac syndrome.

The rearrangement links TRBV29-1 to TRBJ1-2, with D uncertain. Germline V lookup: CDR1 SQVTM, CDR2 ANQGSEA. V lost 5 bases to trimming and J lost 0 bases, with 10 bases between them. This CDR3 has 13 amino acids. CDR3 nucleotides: TGCAGCGTTATTTTCTTAGCTAACTATGGCTACACCTTC. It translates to CSVIFLANYGYTF.

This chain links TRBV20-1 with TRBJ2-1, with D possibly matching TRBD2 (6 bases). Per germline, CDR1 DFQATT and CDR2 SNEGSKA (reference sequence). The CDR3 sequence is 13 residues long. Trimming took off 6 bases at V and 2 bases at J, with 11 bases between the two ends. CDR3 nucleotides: TGCAGTGCGCAATTAGCGGCCTACAATGAGCAGTTCTTC. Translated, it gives CSAQLAAYNEQFF.

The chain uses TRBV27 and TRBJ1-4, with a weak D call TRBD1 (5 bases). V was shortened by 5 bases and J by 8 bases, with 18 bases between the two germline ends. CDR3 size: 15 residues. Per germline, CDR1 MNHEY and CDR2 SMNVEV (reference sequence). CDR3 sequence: CASSQLRGSGEKLFF. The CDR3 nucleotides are TGTGCCAGCAGTCAGCTTAGGGGATCTGGCGAAAAACTGTTTTTT.

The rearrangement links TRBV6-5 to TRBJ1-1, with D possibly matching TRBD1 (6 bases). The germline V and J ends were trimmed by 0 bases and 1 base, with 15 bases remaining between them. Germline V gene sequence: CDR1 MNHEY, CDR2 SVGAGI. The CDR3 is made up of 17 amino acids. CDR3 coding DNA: TGTGCCAGCAGTTACTCCGCCAACAAGGGGGGGAACACTGAAGCTTTCTTT. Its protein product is CASSYSANKGGNTEAFF.

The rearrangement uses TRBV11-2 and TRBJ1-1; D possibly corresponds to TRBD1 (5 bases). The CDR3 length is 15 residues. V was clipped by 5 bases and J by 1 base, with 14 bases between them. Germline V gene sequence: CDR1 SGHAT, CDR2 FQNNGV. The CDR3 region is CASSTIRDRNTEAFF. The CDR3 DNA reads TGTGCCAGCAGCACGATTCGGGACCGGAACACTGAAGCTTTCTTT.